The 8 T cell receptor beta chains presented below share a single source sample, sequenced in a study of shared clonotypes between healthy human individuals. Produced via immunoSEQ multiplex PCR; TCRdb's table is partial and in-frame only. The sample consists of 2.3 million or so clones, over 90% of them appearing once. The sample was naive CD4+ T cells from PBMCs. Noted subset: CD45RA+ positively selected. The receptors come from a man in his late teens or twenties in good health. Some clones in this sample may be carry-over from other donors' samples.

This clone has just a few counts. The chain carries TRBV30 and TRBJ1-3; D ambiguous. This CDR3 has 14 amino acids. Germline CDR1 is GTSNPN and CDR2 is SVGIG (reference sequence). Trimming took off 3 bases at V and 4 bases at J, with 13 bases between the two ends. This CDR3 is CAWRPTVSGNTIYF. The CDR3 DNA reads TGTGCCTGGAGGCCAACGGTTTCGGGAAACACCATATATTTT.

This chain connects TRBV5-1 to TRBJ2-3; 8 bases agree with TRBD1. V lost 4 bases, J lost 5 bases, and 15 bases stayed unmatched. CDR1 and CDR2 from the germline V gene are SGHRS and YFSETQ. CDR3 length: 17 residues. The CDR3 region is CASSTTGTGRGIDTQYF. The CDR3 bases are TGCGCCAGCAGCACCACCGGGACAGGCAGGGGGATAGATACGCAGTATTTT. The whole variable domain, remainder taken from reference TRBV5-1 and TRBJ2-3, is KAGVTQTPRYLIKTRGQQVTLSCSPISGHRSVSWYQQTPGQGLQFLFEYFSETQRNKGNFPGRFSGRQFSNSRSEMNVSTLELGDSALYLCASSTTGTGRGIDTQYFGPGTRLTVL.

The chain joins TRBV11-3 to TRBJ1-2; D gene uncertain. The CDR3 has 12 amino acids. V gave up 4 bases and J gave up 5 bases, with 8 bases separating them. Germline V CDR1 and CDR2: SGHNT, YENEEA. In nucleotides, the CDR3 is TGTGCCAGCAGCTCCGGACGTTATGGCTACACCTTC. Protein product: CASSSGRYGYTF.

The chain joins TRBV29-1 to TRBJ2-1; TRBD2 agrees at 10 bases. The CDR3 loop spans 16 amino acids. V trimming: 6 bases; J trimming: 3 bases; junction bases outside the gene matches: 11. In germline, CDR1 is SQVTM, CDR2 ANQGSEA. CDR3 nucleotides: TGCAGCGTCCTAAGGACTAGCGGAACCCTCTACAATGAGCAGTTCTTC. This gives the protein CSVLRTSGTLYNEQFF.

V gene TRBV6-6 combines with J gene TRBJ2-7, with D perhaps TRBD1 or TRBD2 (7 bases each). From germline, CDR1 is MNHNY and CDR2 SVGAGI (reference sequence). The CDR3 spans 14 residues. Trimming shortened V by 6 bases and J by 2 bases, and 14 bases separated the two germline ends. CDR3 region: CASRPSGGAYEQYF. CDR3 DNA: TGTGCCAGCAGGCCGTCAGGGGGGGCCTACGAGCAGTACTTC.

V usage is TRBV28 and J usage is TRBJ2-1, with D perhaps assigned TRBD1 or TRBD2 (5 bases each). There are 13 residues in the CDR3. From germline, CDR1 is MDHEN and CDR2 SYDVKM. Deletions cut 10 bases from V and 2 bases from J, with 12 bases between. CDR3 coding DNA: TGTGCCATCAGGGCAGCGGCCTACAATGAGCAGTTCTTC. It translates to CAIRAAAYNEQFF.

This clone was counted only a few times. The J gene is TRBJ2-3, the V gene TRBV5-1; D gene unclear. The CDR3 covers 16 residues. Germline lookup yields CDR1 SGHRS and CDR2 YFSETQ. V was trimmed by 2 bases and J by 4 bases, leaving 17 bases between them. The CDR3 sequence: CASSFTGADGADTQYF. CDR3 DNA: TGCGCCAGCAGCTTTACGGGCGCCGACGGCGCAGATACGCAGTATTTT.

This sequence joins TRBV5-1 and TRBJ1-1; no definite D call. The V end was cut by 3 bases, the J end by 5 bases, with 11 bases between. Germline CDR1 SGHRS, CDR2 YFSETQ. The length of the CDR3 is 13 residues. The CDR3 nucleotides read TGCGCCAGCAGCTCTCAGGATAGAACTGAAGCTTTCTTT. It yields the protein CASSSQDRTEAFF.